This TCR beta chain was recovered during a study of T cell responses to AZD1222 COVID-19 vaccine. The assay was immunoSEQ multiplex PCR, and TCRdb's table has in-frame clones only and misses some. The table lists 150,000 or so clones, over 75% of them singletons. Germline loops: CDR1 LNHNV, CDR2 YYDKDF (reference sequence). V gave up 1 base and J gave up 2 bases, with 8 bases separating them. The CDR3 totals 14 residues. The J gene is TRBJ2-5, the V gene TRBV15, with D perhaps TRBD1 (5 bases). Sequencing used peripheral blood, obtained on day 0 of AZD1222 vaccination. The sequence came from an adult in good health. CDR3: CATSRAHRQETQYF. The CDR3 DNA reads TGTGCCACCAGCAGAGCCCACAGGCAAGAGACCCAGTACTTC. Based on the CDR3 plus reference TRBV15 and TRBJ2-5, the full variable domain is DAMVIQNPRYQVTQFGKPVTLSCSQTLNHNVMYWYQQKSSQAPKLLFHYYDKDFNNEADTPDNFQSRRPNTSFCFLDIRSPGLGDTAMYLCATSRAHRQETQYFGPGTRLLVL.